The following is a T cell receptor beta chain sequence with its context. The source of the sample is a study of CD8 T cells in ankylosing spondylitis. Via MiXCR, TCRdb re-called the 5' RACE reads, giving one row per CDR3 protein. The sample yields 290,000 or so distinct CDR3 sequences, around 20% seen once. Per germline, CDR1 LNHNV and CDR2 YYDKDF (reference sequence). Trimming removed 0 bases from V and 5 bases from J, with 8 bases in between. CDR3 length: 14 amino acids. The chain employs TRBV15 and TRBJ2-1; D is possibly TRBD2 (6 bases). The TCR sequence derives from a female donor with ankylosing spondylitis or in good health (not recorded which). Sequences were obtained from blood, either unsorted or a sorted T cell fraction (not recorded which). CDR3 sequence (DNA): TGTGCCACCAGCAGAGAGCGGGGTAACAATGAGCAGTTCTTC. Translated: CATSRERGNNEQFF.